The source of this TCR beta chain is a study of T-cell reconstitution after alpha-beta-depleted transplantation in children. Findings of the study overall: Most T-cell counts and diversity one year after the transplant came from T cells that were newly produced. Several hundred expanded graft clones reportedly gave rise to the alpha-beta T cells present about two months after transplant.

The V gene's germline CDR1 is LNHNV and CDR2 YYDKDF (reference sequence). The CDR3 spans 14 residues. V was clipped by 0 bases and J by 3 bases, with 6 bases between them. This clonotype was observed many times. Its antigen is not identified. As it was prepared, the TCRbeta library received unique molecular identifiers. TCRdb analysed the PCR reads with MiXCR anew, one entry per CDR3 protein. Of approximately 200,000 distinct CDR3 sequences in the sample, 6.3% were seen once. The chain couples TRBV15 to TRBJ2-4; possible D gene TRBD1, 6 bases. The sample here was PBMCs, taken before TCRalphabeta/CD19-depleted stem cell transplant. The TCR comes from a girl in the first two years of life with combined immunodeficiency, due to receive a stem cell transplant. CDR3 coding DNA: TGTGCCACCAGCAGAGACAGGGGCAAAAACATTCAGTACTTC. As protein: CATSRDRGKNIQYF.